This TCR beta chain was profiled in a study of CD8 T cells in ankylosing spondylitis. Study-wide points: A number of the motif variants had already been described in reactive arthritis synovial fluid and blood. Clones tied to disease were said to be significantly enriched in matched ankylosing spondylitis synovial fluid.

The authors made TCR beta libraries by quantitative 5'-RACE with molecular barcodes. One entry per CDR3 protein, called by TCRdb with MiXCR from the 5' RACE reads. The sample has 340,000 or so distinct CDR3 sequences, roughly 14% seen once. The junction had 9 bases not matched to a gene; V was cut back by 6 bases and J by 5 bases. This CDR3 has 14 amino acids. Concerning this clonotype itself: What it binds is unknown.

The sample taken for sequencing was blood, either unsorted or a sorted T cell fraction (not recorded which). The rearrangement uses TRBV12-3 or TRBV12-4 and TRBJ2-5; 7 nucleotides agree with TRBD2. The sequence derives from a male donor with ankylosing spondylitis or in good health (not recorded which). CDR3 residues: CASSQDRDYETQYF. The CDR3 DNA follows: TGTGCCAGCAGCCAAGACCGGGACTACGAGACCCAGTACTTC.